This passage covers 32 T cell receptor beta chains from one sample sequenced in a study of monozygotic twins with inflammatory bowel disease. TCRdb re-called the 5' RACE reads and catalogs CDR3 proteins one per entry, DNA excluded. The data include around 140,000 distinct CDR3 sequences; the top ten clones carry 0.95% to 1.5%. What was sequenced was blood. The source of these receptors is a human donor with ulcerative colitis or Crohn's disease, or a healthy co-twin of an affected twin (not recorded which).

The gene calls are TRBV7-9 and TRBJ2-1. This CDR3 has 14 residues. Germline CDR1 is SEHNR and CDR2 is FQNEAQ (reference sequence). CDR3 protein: CASSFNWENDEQFF.

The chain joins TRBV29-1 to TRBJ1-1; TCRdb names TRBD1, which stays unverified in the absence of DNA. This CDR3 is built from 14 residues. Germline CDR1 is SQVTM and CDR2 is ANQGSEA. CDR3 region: CSVSTGVGNTEAFF. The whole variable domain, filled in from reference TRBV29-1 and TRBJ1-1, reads SAVISQKPSRDICQRGTSLTIQCQVDSQVTMMFWYRQQPGQSLTLIATANQGSEATYESGFVIDKFPISRPNLTFSTLTVSNMSPEDSSIYLCSVSTGVGNTEAFFGQGTRLTVV.

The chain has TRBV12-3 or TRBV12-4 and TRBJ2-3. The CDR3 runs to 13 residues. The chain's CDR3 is CASSLQVIDTQYF.

CDR3 sequence reads: CASGGQYYEQYF. The chain uses TRBV27 and TRBJ2-7; with no DNA, the TCRdb D assignment of TRBD2 cannot be verified. The germline gives CDR1 MNHEY, CDR2 SMNVEV (reference sequence). The CDR3 is 12 residues long.

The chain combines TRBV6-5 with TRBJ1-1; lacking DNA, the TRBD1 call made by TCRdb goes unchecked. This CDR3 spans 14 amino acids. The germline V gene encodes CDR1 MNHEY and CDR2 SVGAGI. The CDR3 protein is CASSYVDTPNEAFF.

The CDR3 reads CASLRESGTQYF. This chain joins TRBV27 and TRBJ2-5; TCRdb's D gene call, TRBD2, goes unchecked for lack of DNA. The germline CDR1 and CDR2 sequences are MNHEY and SMNVEV (reference sequence). This CDR3 has 12 amino acids.

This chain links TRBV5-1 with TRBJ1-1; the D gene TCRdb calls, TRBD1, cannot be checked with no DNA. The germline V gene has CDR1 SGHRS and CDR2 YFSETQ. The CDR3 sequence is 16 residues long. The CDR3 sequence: CASSQGAGGENTEAFF.

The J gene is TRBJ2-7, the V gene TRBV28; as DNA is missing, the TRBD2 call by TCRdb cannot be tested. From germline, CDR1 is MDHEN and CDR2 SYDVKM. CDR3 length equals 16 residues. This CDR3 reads CASSSQGVAVAYEQYF.

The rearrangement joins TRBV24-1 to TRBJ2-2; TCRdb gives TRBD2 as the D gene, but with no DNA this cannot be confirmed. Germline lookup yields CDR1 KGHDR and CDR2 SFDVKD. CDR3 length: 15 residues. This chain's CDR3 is CATSAAGVRTGELFF.

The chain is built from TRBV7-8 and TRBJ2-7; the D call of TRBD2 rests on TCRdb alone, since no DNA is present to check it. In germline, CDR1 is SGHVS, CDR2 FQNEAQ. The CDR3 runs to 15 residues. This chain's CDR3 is CASSLAGRVVDEQYF.

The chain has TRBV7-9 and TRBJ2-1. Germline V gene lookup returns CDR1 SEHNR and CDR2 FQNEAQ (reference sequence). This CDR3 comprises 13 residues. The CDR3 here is CASSLGDHRGQFF.

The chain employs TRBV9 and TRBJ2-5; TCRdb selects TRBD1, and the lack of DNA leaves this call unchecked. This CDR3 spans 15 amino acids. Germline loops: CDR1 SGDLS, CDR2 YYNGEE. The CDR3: CASSGGLTGQETQYF.

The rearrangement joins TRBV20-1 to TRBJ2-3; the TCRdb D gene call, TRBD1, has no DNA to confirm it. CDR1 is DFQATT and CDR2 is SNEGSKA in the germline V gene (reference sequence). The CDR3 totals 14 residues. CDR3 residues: CSAATGARTDTQYF.

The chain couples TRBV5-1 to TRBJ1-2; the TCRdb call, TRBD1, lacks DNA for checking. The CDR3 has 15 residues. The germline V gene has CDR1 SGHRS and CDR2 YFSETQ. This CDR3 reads CASSLGPDPRDGYTF. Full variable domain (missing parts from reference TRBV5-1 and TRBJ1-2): KAGVTQTPRYLIKTRGQQVTLSCSPISGHRSVSWYQQTPGQGLQFLFEYFSETQRNKGNFPGRFSGRQFSNSRSEMNVSTLELGDSALYLCASSLGPDPRDGYTFGSGTRLTVV.

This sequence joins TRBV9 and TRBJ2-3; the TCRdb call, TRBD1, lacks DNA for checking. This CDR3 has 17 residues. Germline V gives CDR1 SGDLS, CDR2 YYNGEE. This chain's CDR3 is CASSVELKTGGLDTQYF. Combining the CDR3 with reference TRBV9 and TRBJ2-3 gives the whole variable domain DSGVTQTPKHLITATGQRVTLRCSPRSGDLSVYWYQQSLDQGLQFLIQYYNGEERAKGNILERFSAQQFPDLHSELNLSSLELGDSALYFCASSVELKTGGLDTQYFGPGTRLTVL.

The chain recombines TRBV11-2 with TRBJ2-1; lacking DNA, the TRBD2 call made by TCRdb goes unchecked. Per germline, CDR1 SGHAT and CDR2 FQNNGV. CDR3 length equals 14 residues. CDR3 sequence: CASSTTSGSDEQFF.

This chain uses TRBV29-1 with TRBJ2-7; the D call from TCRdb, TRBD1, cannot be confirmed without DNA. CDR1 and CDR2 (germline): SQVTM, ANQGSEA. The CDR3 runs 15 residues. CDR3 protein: CSVSGGGTSPYEQYF.

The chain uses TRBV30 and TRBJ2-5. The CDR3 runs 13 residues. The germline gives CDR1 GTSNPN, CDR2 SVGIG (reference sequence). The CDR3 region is CAWSVGSEETQYF.

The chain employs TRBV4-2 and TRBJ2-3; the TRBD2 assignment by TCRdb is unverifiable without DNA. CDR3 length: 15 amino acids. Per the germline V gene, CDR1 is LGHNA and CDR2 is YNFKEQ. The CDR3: CASSLLAGVRDTQYF.

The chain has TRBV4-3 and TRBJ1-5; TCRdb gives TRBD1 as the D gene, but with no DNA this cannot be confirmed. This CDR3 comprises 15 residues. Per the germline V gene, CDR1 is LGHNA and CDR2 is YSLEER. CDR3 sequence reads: CASSPTGGLNQPQHF.

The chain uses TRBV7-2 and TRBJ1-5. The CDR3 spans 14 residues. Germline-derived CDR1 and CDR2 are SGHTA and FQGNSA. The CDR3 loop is CASSLALGDQPQHF.

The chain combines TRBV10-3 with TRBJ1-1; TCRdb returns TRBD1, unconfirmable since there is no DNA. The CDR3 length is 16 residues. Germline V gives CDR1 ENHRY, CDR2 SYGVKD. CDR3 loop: CAISAGTGGVKPEAFF.

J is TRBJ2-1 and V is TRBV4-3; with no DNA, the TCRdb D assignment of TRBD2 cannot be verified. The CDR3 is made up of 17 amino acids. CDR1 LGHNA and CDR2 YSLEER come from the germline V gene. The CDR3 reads CASSQEASGNQGNEQFF.

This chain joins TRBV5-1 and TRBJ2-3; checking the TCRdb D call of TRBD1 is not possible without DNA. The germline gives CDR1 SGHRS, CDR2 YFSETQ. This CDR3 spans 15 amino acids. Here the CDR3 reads CASSLWGSTTDTQYF.

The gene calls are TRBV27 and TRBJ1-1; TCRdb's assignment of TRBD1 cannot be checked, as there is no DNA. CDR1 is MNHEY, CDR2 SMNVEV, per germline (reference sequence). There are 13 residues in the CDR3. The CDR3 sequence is CASSLWGRTEAFF.

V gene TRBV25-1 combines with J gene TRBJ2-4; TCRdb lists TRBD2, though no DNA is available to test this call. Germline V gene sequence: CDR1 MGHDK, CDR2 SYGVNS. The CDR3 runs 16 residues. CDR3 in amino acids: CASSEVGGSGKNIQYF. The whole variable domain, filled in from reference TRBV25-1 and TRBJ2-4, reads EADIYQTPRYLVIGTGKKITLECSQTMGHDKMYWYQQDPGMELHLIHYSYGVNSTEKGDLSSESTVSRIRTEHFPLTLESARPSHTSQYLCASSEVGGSGKNIQYFGAGTRLSVL.

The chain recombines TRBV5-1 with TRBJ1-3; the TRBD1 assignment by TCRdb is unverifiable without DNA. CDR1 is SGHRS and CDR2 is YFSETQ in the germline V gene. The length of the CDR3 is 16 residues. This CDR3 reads CASSLGGQGTGNTIYF.

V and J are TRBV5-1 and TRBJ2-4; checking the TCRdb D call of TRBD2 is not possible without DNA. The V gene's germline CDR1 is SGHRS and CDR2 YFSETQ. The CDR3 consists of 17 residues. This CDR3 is CASSYGTSGREENIQYF.

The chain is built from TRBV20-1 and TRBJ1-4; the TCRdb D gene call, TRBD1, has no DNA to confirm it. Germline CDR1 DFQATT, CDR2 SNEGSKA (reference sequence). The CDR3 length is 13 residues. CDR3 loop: CSAWTGGNEKLFF.

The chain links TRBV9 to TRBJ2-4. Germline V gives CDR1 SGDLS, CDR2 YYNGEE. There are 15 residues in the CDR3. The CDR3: CASSVEESVVNIQYF.

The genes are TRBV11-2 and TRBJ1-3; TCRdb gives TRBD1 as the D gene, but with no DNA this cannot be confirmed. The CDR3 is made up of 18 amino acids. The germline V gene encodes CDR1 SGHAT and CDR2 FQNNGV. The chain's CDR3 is CASSLGRQGTETGNTIYF.

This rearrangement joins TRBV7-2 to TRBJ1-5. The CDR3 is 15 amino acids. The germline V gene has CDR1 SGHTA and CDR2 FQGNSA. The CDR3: CASSSGDRALKPQHF. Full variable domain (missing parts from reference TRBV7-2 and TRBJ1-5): GAGVSQSPSNKVTEKGKDVELRCDPISGHTALYWYRQSLGQGLEFLIYFQGNSAPDKSGLPSDRFSAERTGGSVSTLTIQRTQQEDSAVYLCASSSGDRALKPQHFGDGTRLSIL.